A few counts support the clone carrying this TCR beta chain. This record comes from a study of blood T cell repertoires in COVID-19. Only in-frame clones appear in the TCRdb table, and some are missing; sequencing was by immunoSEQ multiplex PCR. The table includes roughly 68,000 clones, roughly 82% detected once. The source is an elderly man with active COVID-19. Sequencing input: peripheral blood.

The CDR3 loop is CASSDSSGNGQFF. The DNA for the CDR3 is TGTGCCAGCAGTGACTCGTCAGGAAACGGGCAGTTCTTC. The rearrangement uses TRBV6-4 and TRBJ2-1, with D uncertain. The CDR3 runs 13 residues. Germline V gives CDR1 MRHNA, CDR2 SNTAGT. Trimming pared 0 bases from V and 12 bases from J, leaving 12 bases between.